Following are 12 T cell receptor beta chains from one sample sequenced in a study of regulatory T cells in long-lasting Graves disease. Investigators prepared the TCR beta libraries by applying iRepertoire HTBI primers and Arm-PCR of CDR3 regions. TCRdb re-called the multiplex PCR reads through MiXCR, storing one row per CDR3 protein. Of under 300,000 distinct CDR3 sequences listed, roughly a fifth are singletons. Time point of the sample: newly diagnosed GD, antithyroid drugs for less than 3 months. PBMC-derived RNA was used for the TCR library. Sequenced material: peripheral blood mononuclear cells (PBMCs), taken at new diagnosis, from a patient treated with antithyroid drugs. These receptors were obtained from a female donor with Graves disease.

This clonotype was found many times. The chain carries TRBV15 and TRBJ2-1; TRBD1 aligns across 12 bases. The CDR3 is made up of 16 amino acids. Per the germline V gene, CDR1 is LNHNV and CDR2 is YYDKDF (reference sequence). V lost 5 bases to trimming and J lost 6 bases; unmatched junction nucleotides: 8. The CDR3 DNA reads as TGTGCCACCAGCGGAAGTCCGGGACAGGGGGCCAATGAGCAGTTCTTC. Its translation is CATSGSPGQGANEQFF.

There are many counts of this clonotype. The chain employs TRBV3-1 and TRBJ2-5, with TRBD2 identical over 9 bases. There are 15 residues in the CDR3. V lost 6 bases to trimming and J lost 7 bases; unmatched junction nucleotides: 12. Germline CDR1 and CDR2: LGHDT and YNNKEL (reference sequence). In nucleotides, the CDR3 is TGTGCCAGCAGACATGGGACTAGCTATGATGGGACCCAGTACTTC. It specifies CASRHGTSYDGTQYF.

This clonotype was observed at least ten times. The chain is built from TRBV19 and TRBJ1-5; 7 bases are a match to TRBD1. The CDR3 loop spans 16 amino acids. The V and J ends lost 9 bases and 4 bases, in that order; junction bases with no gene match: 15. Germline V gene sequence: CDR1 LNHDA, CDR2 SQIVND (reference sequence). CDR3 coding DNA: TGTGCCAGCCAACCTTGGACAGGAGGCAAGAATCAGCCCCAGCATTTT. Amino acid sequence: CASQPWTGGKNQPQHF.

The sample holds many counts of this clonotype. The CDR3 DNA is TGCAGTGCTAGATCTGGACAGGGGTACGAGCAGTACTTC. It codes for CSARSGQGYEQYF. The chain joins TRBV20-1 to TRBJ2-7; 9 bases map to TRBD1. This CDR3 contains 13 residues. The V gene's germline CDR1 is DFQATT and CDR2 SNEGSKA (reference sequence). Trimming cost V 2 bases and J 4 bases; bases outside gene matches: 3.

The rearrangement links TRBV25-1 to TRBJ2-5, with D tentatively TRBD2 (6 bases). V lost 0 bases and J lost 4, with 24 bases in between. The CDR3 sequence is 19 residues long. Germline V gene lookup returns CDR1 MGHDK and CDR2 SYGVNS. The CDR3 is CASSEYHSGRKRVGETQYF. The CDR3 nucleotides read TGTGCCAGCAGTGAATATCACTCTGGGAGGAAAAGGGTTGGAGAGACCCAGTACTTC. Complete variable domain (other parts from reference TRBV25-1 and TRBJ2-5): EADIYQTPRYLVIGTGKKITLECSQTMGHDKMYWYQQDPGMELHLIHYSYGVNSTEKGDLSSESTVSRIRTEHFPLTLESARPSHTSQYLCASSEYHSGRKRVGETQYFGPGTRLLVL.

The V call is TRBV5-4, the J call TRBJ1-6; 7 bases are a match to TRBD1. From germline, CDR1 is SGHNT and CDR2 YYREEE (reference sequence). CDR3 size: 13 residues. The junction had 6 bases not matched to a gene; V was cut back by 4 bases and J by 11 bases. Here the CDR3 DNA reads TGTGCCAGCAGCCCTCCAGGGGGAGCACCCCTCCACTTT. Translating it yields CASSPPGGAPLHF.

This chain connects TRBV4-1 to TRBJ1-2, with TRBD1 as a possible D gene (5 bases). Germline CDR1 reads MGHRA; CDR2 reads YSYEKL. V lost 3 bases and J 2 bases, leaving 7 bases between the germline ends. The CDR3 consists of 13 residues. The CDR3, as DNA: TGCGCCAGCAGCCAGCGGGACAACTATGGCTACACCTTC. It yields the protein CASSQRDNYGYTF.

This clonotype was recorded many times. This chain links TRBV27 with TRBJ2-1; the D is unclear. The germline V gene encodes CDR1 MNHEY and CDR2 SMNVEV (reference sequence). V was pared by 8 bases and J by 4 bases, with 9 bases between. This CDR3 region has 12 residues. The CDR3 loop reads CASSAAYNEQFF. The CDR3 DNA reads TGTGCCAGCTCGGCGGCTTACAATGAGCAGTTCTTC.

With regard to this clonotype: A far larger clone is a single base away, which makes a read error likely. The chain joins TRBV2 to TRBJ2-5; 7 bases line up with TRBD2. Germline trimming cut 8 bases from V and 11 bases from J; bases unmatched to any gene: 14. The CDR3 has 13 amino acids. The germline V gene has CDR1 SNHLY and CDR2 FYNNEI. CDR3 loop: CASGTTRINEQYF. The CDR3 DNA reads TGTGCCAGCGGGACTACGCGTATCAATGAGCAGTACTTC.

This clonotype was recorded once. This sequence is one base from a far larger clone and is likely a read error. This rearrangement joins TRBV7-3 to TRBJ2-4, with D unclear. Trimming removed 5 bases from V and 1 base from J, with 18 bases in between. CDR1 and CDR2 from the germline V gene are SGHTA and FQGTGA. This CDR3 is 17 amino acids long. As DNA, the CDR3 is TGTGCCAGCAGCATCAGTAGCAGGAGAAAGGCCAAAAACATTCAGTACTTC. Translation: CASSISSRRKAKNIQYF.

This clonotype was counted between two and nine times. V gene TRBV20-1 combines with J gene TRBJ2-2; D is ambiguous. Germline V lookup: CDR1 DFQATT, CDR2 SNEGSKA (reference sequence). CDR3 length: 15 residues. V lost 2 bases and J 1 base, leaving 11 bases between the germline ends. In nucleotides, the CDR3 is TGCAGTGCTAGACCGGGTTTAGGGAACACCGGGGAGCTGTTTTTT. Protein product: CSARPGLGNTGELFF.

This clonotype appeared a few times. The gene calls are TRBV19 and TRBJ1-6; D is unclear. The CDR3 is made up of 17 amino acids. V was trimmed by 2 bases and J by 8 bases, leaving 19 bases between them. Germline V lookup: CDR1 LNHDA, CDR2 SQIVND (reference sequence). CDR3 nucleotide sequence: TGTGCCAGTAGTATATCGGTGAGGCGGAGCTTGGATTCACCCCTCCACTTT. This codes for CASSISVRRSLDSPLHF.